The clone carrying this T cell receptor (beta chain) was recorded at least ten times. Its antigen is unknown. The entry originates in a study of breast tumors, draining lymph nodes, adjacent tissues. Study-level points and caveats: Tumor repertoires ranked between lymph nodes and nontumor tissue in diversity, with V and J gene preferences.

Trimming removed 2 bases at V and 4 bases at J, with 11 bases between. This CDR3 is 14 amino acids long. TCRdb re-derived calls from the multiplex PCR reads in MiXCR, one entry per CDR3 protein. The table includes around 230,000 distinct CDR3 sequences, 32% detected once. Axillary draining lymph nodes of breast cancer patients supplied the node samples. This clonotype was sampled from a female donor with breast cancer. Some clones in this sample may be carry-over from other donors' samples. This chain links TRBV12-3 or TRBV12-4 with TRBJ2-5; weak D call: TRBD1 (6 bases). The sequenced sample consisted of axillary lymph node tissue. This CDR3 is CASSLSRGSETQYF. DNA of the CDR3: TGTGCCAGCAGTTTATCCAGGGGATCAGAGACCCAGTACTTC.